This T cell receptor (beta chain) was identified during a study of Ad26.COV2.S vaccination and SARS-CoV-2 variants (dated by TCRdb to the early 2020s). As for the study more broadly: Vaccine-arm donors were drawn from COV1001, a multicentre, randomized, double-blind, placebo-controlled phase I-IIa trial of Ad26.COV2.S in healthy adults. Participants in the trial were split at random into five groups of five each, receiving low-dose or high-dose Ad26.COV2.S once or twice, or else placebo on both occasions. A total of approximately 30 samples were included in the TCR-sequenced set, comprising around 19 Ad26.COV2.S vaccine recipients, 5 placebo recipients and 8 SARS-CoV-2 convalescent individuals. Investigators did not know the trial group allocation while performing experiments and assessing outcomes. Ad26.COV2.S was given intramuscularly at 5x10^10 or 1x10^11 viral particles, as a single shot or as two shots 56 days apart. TCRbeta repertoire sequencing was used to assess the specificity and breadth of SARS-CoV-2-reactive T cell receptors after Ad26.COV2.S vaccination.

There are a few counts of this clone. Its antigen is still unknown. No much larger clone is present one base from it, and per-base qualities are unavailable. The sample's treatment or condition label, decoded: roughly 20 received Ad26.COV2.S at low or high dose, single or two shots; 5 received placebo; per-sample allocation not given. For vaccine and placebo recipients, the sequenced repertoires came from samples collected on day 63 after the first injection. Cohort 1b enrolled around 23 adults aged 18-55 years at a single site in Boston, USA, between 29 July and 7 August 2020. Ad26.COV2.S was a replication-incompetent adenovirus type 26 vector expressing a prefusion-stabilized SARS-CoV-2 spike protein from the original Wuhan strain. Beyond this particular receptor, the publication reports: It was noted by the authors that total T cell responses may have been underestimated by the TCR breadth and depth analyses. Non-spike TCR breadth was comparable between vaccine and placebo recipients, consistent with the vaccine containing only spike. After vaccination, substantial breadth of spike-specific CD8+ and CD4+ T cell responses was reported. The study lacked the statistical power to compare responses across vaccine doses or regimens. Compared with placebo recipients, Ad26.COV2.S recipients showed higher spike-specific TCR breadth (P = 0.0014).

TCRbeta CDR3 regions were sequenced with the immunoSEQ Assay. After extraction, genomic DNA underwent amplification by bias-controlled multiplex PCR, followed by high-throughput sequencing. Under the source paper's analysis protocol: To quantify the absolute abundance of each unique TCRbeta CDR3 region, sequences were collapsed and filtered. T cell fraction was estimated by normalization of TCRbeta template counts to usable DNA, with usable DNA being measured through amplification of reference genes present in all nucleated cells. Repertoire TCRs were annotated as SARS-CoV-2-specific when V gene, CDR3 amino acid sequence and J gene were exactly matched to a known reactive TCR set. The reference SARS-CoV-2 TCR set was derived from MIRA and filtered for enrichment in COVID-19-positive ImmuneCODE repertoires, a step that removed public or cross-reactive TCRs. Drawing on the MIRA antigens, annotated TCRs were analysed further at the level of specific ORF or position within ORF. Breadth was defined as the number of annotated unique rearrangements divided by the total number of unique productive rearrangements, and depth was defined as the summed frequency of the annotated unique rearrangements. TCR breadth was compared between groups using two-sided Wilcoxon rank-sum tests. TCRdb's version of the immuneACCESS table is confined to in-frame rearrangements and falls short of the full clone set. An unresolved V gene accounts for under half of the shortfall where checked; the remainder is of unknown origin. Clone size and V and J calls were adopted from that table, with D and trimming inferred from the DNA. This sample lists some 340,000 clones; around 83% were detected once. The ten largest account for approximately 2% of the sample.

The sequence was collected from a person between 18 and 60 years old who received the Ad26.COV2.S COVID-19 vaccine or a placebo. Source: peripheral blood, taken in a trial of Ad26.COV2.S vaccine versus placebo.

The CDR3 is CASSIRGQGEDEQFF. The sequence in DNA is TGTGCCAGCAGCATACGCGGACAGGGGGAAGATGAGCAGTTCTTC. The chain joins TRBV5-5 to TRBJ2-1, and 10 bases in between align with TRBD1. V loses 4 bases at its end and J loses 8 bases; junction bases beyond the gene matches: 9. From the cysteine through the phenylalanine, the CDR3 covers 15 amino acids. Of all the DNA, just the CDR3 is kept, 45 bases in frame from base 1. CDR1 and CDR2 (SGHKS, YYEKEE) derive from the germline V gene (reference sequence).